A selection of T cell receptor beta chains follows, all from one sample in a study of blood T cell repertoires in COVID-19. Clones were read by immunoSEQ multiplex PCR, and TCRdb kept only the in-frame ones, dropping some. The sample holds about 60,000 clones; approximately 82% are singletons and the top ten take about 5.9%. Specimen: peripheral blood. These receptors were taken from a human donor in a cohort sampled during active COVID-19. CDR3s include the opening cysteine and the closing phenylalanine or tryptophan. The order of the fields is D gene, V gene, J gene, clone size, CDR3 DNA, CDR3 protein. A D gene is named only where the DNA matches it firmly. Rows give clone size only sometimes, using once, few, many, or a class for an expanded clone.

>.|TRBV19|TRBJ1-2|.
TGTGCCAGTAGGACAAATAACTATGGCTACACCTTC
CASRTNNYGYTF
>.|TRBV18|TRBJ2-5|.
TGTGCCAGCTCCCCGTGGACAAAACAAGAGACCCAGTACTTC
CASSPWTKQETQYF
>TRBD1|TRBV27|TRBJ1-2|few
TGTGCCAGCAGCCGTCCAGGGGGCACGACCCGCTTC
CASSRPGGTTRF
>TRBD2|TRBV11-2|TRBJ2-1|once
TGTGCCAGCAGCTTAGGGGACTATGGGGATGAGCAGTTCTTC
CASSLGDYGDEQFF
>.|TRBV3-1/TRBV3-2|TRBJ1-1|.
TGTGCCAGCAGCCAAGGGGGGGGAACTGAAGCTTTCTTT
CASSQGGGTEAFF
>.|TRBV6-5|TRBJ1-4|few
TGTGCCAGCGCCCTCGGGTTTCGGGAAAAACTGTTTTTT
CASALGFREKLFF
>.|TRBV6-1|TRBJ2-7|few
TGTGCCAGCAGTGAACCAGGCGGGGAGCGCTCCTACGAGCAGTACTTC
CASSEPGGERSYEQYF
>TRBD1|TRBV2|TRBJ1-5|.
TGTGCCAGCAGAGAGGGGACAGTTTTTTCCCGCGGCAATCAGCCCCAGCATTTT
CASREGTVFSRGNQPQHF
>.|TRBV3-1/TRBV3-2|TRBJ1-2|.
TGTGCCAGCAGCCACCGGGATTGGGTCTATGGCTACACCTTC
CASSHRDWVYGYTF
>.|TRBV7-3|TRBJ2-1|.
TGTGCCAGCAGCCGGCAGGCCTACAATGAGCAGTTCTTC
CASSRQAYNEQFF
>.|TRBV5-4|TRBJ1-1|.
TGTGCCAGCACCGGGGGTAGGGCTAACACTGAAGCTTTCTTT
CASTGGRANTEAFF
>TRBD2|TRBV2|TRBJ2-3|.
TGTGCCCGCCCCCCGGGGGGGCGGGGGGGGGCCGATACGCAGTATTTT
CARPPGGRGGADTQYF
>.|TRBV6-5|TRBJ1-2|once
TGTGCCAGCAGGCCCACAGGGAGAGGCTACACCTTC
CASRPTGRGYTF
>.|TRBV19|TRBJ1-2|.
TGTGCCAGTAGTCCCGGGGACAAAAGGTACTATGGCTACACCTTC
CASSPGDKRYYGYTF
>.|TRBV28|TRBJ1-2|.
TGTGCCAGCAGCTATGACAGACCCTCTAACTATGGCTACACCTTC
CASSYDRPSNYGYTF
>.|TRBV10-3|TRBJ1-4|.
TGTGCCATCAGTCCAGGGCGGGGGGAGAAACTGTTTTTT
CAISPGRGEKLFF
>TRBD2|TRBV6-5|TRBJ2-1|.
TGTGCCAGCACCCGAAGCGGGGACAATGAGCAGTTCTTC
CASTRSGDNEQFF
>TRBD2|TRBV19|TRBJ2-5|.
TGTGCCAGTAGGTCGGGAGGGCTAGAGACCCAGTACTTC
CASRSGGLETQYF
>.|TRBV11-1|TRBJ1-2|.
TGTGCCAGCAGTTGGGGAGGCTATGGCTACACCTTC
CASSWGGYGYTF
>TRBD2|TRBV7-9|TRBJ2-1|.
TGTGCCAGCAGCTACCAGGGACTAGCGGGGGGGCAACAGTTCTTC
CASSYQGLAGGQQFF
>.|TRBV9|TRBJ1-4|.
TGTGCCAGCAGCGTAGGTGGCGGAAGAAATGAAAAACTGTTTTTT
CASSVGGGRNEKLFF
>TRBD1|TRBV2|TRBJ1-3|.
TGTGCCAGCACCGGGACAGGGTCTGGAAACACCATATATTTT
CASTGTGSGNTIYF
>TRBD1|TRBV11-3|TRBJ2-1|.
TGTGCCAGCAGCTTTGCCGGGACAGTTTCCTACAATGAGCAGTTCTTC
CASSFAGTVSYNEQFF
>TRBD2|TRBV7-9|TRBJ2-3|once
TGTGCCAGCACTACGGGGGGTTCCTCCACAGATACGCAGTATTTT
CASTTGGSSTDTQYF
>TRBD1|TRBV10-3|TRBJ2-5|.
TGTGCCATCAGTGACGGGACAGGAAAGACCCAGTACTTC
CAISDGTGKTQYF
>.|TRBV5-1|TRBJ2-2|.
TGCGCCAGCAGCTTGGAGGGTCGGGGACTTGGGTCCACCGGGGAGCTGTTTTTT
CASSLEGRGLGSTGELFF
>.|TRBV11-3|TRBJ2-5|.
TGTGCCAGCAGCCACCGACAGGCCCCTGGGGAGACCCAGTACTTC
CASSHRQAPGETQYF
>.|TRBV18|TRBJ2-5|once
TGTGCCAGCTCACCAGGACAGAAAGAGACCCAGTACTTC
CASSPGQKETQYF
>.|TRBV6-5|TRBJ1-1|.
TGTGCCAGCATCAAGAACACTGAAGCTTTCTTT
CASIKNTEAFF
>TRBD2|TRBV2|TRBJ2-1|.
TGTGCCAGCAGGCCGACTAGCGGGGGGGCAAATGAGCAGTTCTTC
CASRPTSGGANEQFF
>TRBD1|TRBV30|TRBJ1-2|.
TGTGCCTGGGGTCGGGGGACAGTCTATGGCTACACCTTC
CAWGRGTVYGYTF
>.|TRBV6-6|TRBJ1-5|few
TGTGCCAGCAGTAGGGGTACGGGCAATCAGCCCCAGCATTTT
CASSRGTGNQPQHF
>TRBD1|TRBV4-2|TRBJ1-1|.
TGTGCCAGCAGCCAAGATTCCGACAGGGGGCGTAAAGCTTTCTTT
CASSQDSDRGRKAFF
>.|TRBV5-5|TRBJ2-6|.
TGTGCCAGCAGCTTGCAGGTACGAGCCAACGTCCTGACTTTC
CASSLQVRANVLTF
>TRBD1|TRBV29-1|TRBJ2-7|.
TGCAGCGCTTCGGGACAGGGGGACTACGAGCAGTACTTC
CSASGQGDYEQYF
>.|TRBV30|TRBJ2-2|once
TGTGCCTGGAGGCTTAGGGGGAACACCGGGGAGCTGTTTTTT
CAWRLRGNTGELFF
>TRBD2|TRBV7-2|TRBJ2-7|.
TGTGCCAGCAGCTCGCAGCGGGGGGCCTACGAGCAGTACTTC
CASSSQRGAYEQYF
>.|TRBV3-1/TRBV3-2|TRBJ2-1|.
TGTGCCAGCAGCCAAGCCGGGGGCAATGAGCAGTTCTTC
CASSQAGGNEQFF
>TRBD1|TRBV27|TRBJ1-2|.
TGTGCCAGCAGTAGGACAGGGAGCGGCTACACCTTC
CASSRTGSGYTF
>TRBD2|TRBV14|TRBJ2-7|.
TGTGCCAGCAGCCAGGCTAGCGGCTACGAGCAGTACTTC
CASSQASGYEQYF
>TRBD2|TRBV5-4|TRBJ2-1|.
TGTGCCAGCAGCTTACGGGGGGGCTACAATGAGCAGTTCTTC
CASSLRGGYNEQFF
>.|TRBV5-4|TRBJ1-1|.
TGTGCCAGCAGCTCCGTAGAGGGCACTGAAGCTTTCTTT
CASSSVEGTEAFF
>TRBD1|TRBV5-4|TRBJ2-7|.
TGTGCCAGCAGCAAACTGGGACAGGGCTACGAGCAGTACTTC
CASSKLGQGYEQYF
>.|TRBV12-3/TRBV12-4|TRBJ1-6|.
TGTGCCAGCGCTAGCTCCTATAATTCACCCCTCCACTTT
CASASSYNSPLHF
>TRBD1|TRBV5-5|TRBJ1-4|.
TGTGCCAGCAGCTTGGTCGGACAGGGGTCTGCAACTAATGAAAAACTGTTTTTT
CASSLVGQGSATNEKLFF
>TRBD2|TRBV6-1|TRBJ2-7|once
TGTGCCAGCAGTGGGCTTGGTGGTAGCGGGTCATCCTACGAGCAGTACTTC
CASSGLGGSGSSYEQYF
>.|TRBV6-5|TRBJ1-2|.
TGTGCCAGCGGGGAGGGTCAGAATGGCTACACCTTC
CASGEGQNGYTF
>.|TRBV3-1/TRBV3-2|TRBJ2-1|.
TGTGCCAGCAGCCATGGGGAGGACGGGAGCAATGAGCAGTTCTTC
CASSHGEDGSNEQFF
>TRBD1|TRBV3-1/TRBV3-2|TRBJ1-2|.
TGTGCCAGCAGCCAAGAGGGCCGCCAGGGGGCGCTTGGCTACACCTTC
CASSQEGRQGALGYTF
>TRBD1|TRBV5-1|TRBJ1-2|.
TGCGCCAGCAGCCCCGGACAGGGATGGTATGGCTACACCTTC
CASSPGQGWYGYTF
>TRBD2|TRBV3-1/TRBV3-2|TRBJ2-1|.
TGTGCCAGCAGCTTCGGTAGCGGGGGGGCCCGGGAGCAGTTCTTC
CASSFGSGGAREQFF